The T cell receptor beta chain described here comes from a study of T-cell memory formation after mild COVID-19. The V end was cut by 1 base, the J end by 2 bases, with 10 bases between. This CDR3 is 14 amino acids long. Germline values: CDR1 SQVTM, CDR2 ANQGSEA. TCRdb reprocessed the 5' RACE reads with MiXCR, giving one entry per CDR3 protein. The sample records some 450,000 distinct CDR3 sequences, 15% to 25% being singletons. Study-level findings and limits: Unconfirmed was the SARS-CoV-2 specificity of second-wave clones that peaked on day 37.

This clonotype was observed a handful of times. The target antigen is unknown. The rearrangement uses TRBV29-1 and TRBJ2-3; possible D gene TRBD1, 6 bases. Material for sequencing was PBMCs or a T cell subset sorted from them (not recorded which). The receptor was derived from an adult woman who had mild COVID-19 (a few samples of this study predate the infection). Cell type and time point are not known. The CDR3 loop reads CSVEGDTDTDTQYF. The CDR3 DNA follows: TGCAGCGTTGAAGGGGACACAGACACAGATACGCAGTATTTT.